This T cell receptor beta chain comes out of a study of identical twins. With regard to this clonotype: The antigen remains undetermined.

Points from the study as a whole: One should note that invariant MAIT and iNKT cells could partly confound zero-insertion analyses. Excess sharing between twins was weaker in beta out-of-frame sequences. Conclusions leaned on cross-sectional statistical analysis and did not track the same donors over time.

TCRdb re-analysed the 5' RACE reads in MiXCR, keeping a single row per CDR3 protein. The repertoire consists of approximately 630,000 distinct CDR3 sequences, with roughly 7.2% occurring once and the leading ten covering 1.6%. Germline assignment: CDR1 DFQATT and CDR2 SNEGSKA (reference sequence). J was trimmed by 3 bases and V by 1 base; bases with no gene match: 6. The CDR3 loop spans 16 amino acids. Another study also made use of these data, one on yellow fever vaccine responses in identical twins. That paper adds: The T cell response to vaccination in identical twins was reportedly partly convergent and partly personalized.

The receptor was isolated from a woman younger than 30 in good health. The sequenced sample was PBMCs. The V gene is TRBV20-1, the J gene TRBJ1-5; 10 bases fit TRBD1. The CDR3 DNA reads as TGCAGTGCTAGAGTACGGACAGGGGGTTTCAATCAGCCCCAGCATTTT. Residues: CSARVRTGGFNQPQHF.